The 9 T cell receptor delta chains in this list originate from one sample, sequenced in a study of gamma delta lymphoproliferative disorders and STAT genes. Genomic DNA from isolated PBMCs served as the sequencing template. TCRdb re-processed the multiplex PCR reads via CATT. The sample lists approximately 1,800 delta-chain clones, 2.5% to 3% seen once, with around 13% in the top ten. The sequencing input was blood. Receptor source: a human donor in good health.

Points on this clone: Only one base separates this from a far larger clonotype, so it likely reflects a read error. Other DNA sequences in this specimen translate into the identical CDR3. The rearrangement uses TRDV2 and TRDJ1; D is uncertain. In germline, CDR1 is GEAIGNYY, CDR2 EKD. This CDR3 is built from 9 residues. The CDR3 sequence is CACSVGLIF. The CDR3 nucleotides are TGCGCCTGTTCTGTGGGACTCATCTTT.

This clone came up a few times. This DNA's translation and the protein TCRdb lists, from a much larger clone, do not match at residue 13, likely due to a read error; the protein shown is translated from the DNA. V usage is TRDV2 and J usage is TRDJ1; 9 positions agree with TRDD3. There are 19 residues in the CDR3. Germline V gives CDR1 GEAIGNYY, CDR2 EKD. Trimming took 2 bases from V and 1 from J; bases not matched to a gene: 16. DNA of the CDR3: TGTGCCTGTGACATTGCTGGTACTGGGGGACAGGGGTGCACCGATAAACTCATCTTT. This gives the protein CACDIAGTGGQGCTDKLIF.

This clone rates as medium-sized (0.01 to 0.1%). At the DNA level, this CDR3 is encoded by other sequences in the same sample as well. CDR3 sequence reads: CALGELPYWGSHRGTDKLIF. The CDR3, as DNA: TGTGCTCTTGGGGAACTCCCGTACTGGGGGTCCCATCGGGGCACCGATAAACTCATCTTT. The V and J genes are TRDV1 and TRDJ1; 8 bases line up with TRDD3. After removal of 0 bases from V and 1 base from J, the junction contained 16 bases not matched to a gene. The CDR3 runs to 20 residues. Germline V gene sequence: CDR1 TSWWSYY, CDR2 QGS.

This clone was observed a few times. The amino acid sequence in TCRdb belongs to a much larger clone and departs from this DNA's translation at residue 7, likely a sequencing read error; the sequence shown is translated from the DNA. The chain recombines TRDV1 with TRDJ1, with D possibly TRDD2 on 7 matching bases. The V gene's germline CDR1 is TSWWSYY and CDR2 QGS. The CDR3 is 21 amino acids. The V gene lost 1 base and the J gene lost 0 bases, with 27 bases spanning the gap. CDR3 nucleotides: TGTGCTCTTGGGGAACCCCTTCCTTGCCTTGGGGGTCATCAGTACACCGATAAACTCATCTTT. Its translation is CALGEPLPCLGGHQYTDKLIF.

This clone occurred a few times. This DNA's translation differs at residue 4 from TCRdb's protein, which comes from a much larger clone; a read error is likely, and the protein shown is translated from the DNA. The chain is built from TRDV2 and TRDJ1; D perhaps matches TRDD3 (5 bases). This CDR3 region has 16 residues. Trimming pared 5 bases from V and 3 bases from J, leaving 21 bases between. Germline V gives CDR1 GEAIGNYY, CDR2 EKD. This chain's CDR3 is CACGTLELRGPDKLIF. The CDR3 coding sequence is TGTGCCTGTGGCACGCTCGAGCTAAGGGGACCCGATAAACTCATCTTT.

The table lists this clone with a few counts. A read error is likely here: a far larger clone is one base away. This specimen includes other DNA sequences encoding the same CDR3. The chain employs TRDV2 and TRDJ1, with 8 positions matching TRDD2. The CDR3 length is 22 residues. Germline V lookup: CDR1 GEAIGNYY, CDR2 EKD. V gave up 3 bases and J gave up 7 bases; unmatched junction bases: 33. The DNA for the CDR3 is TGTGCCTGTGACGCCGCCTTCCTAATCAATTCAGATACGCGGACTCCCTCGCTTAAACTCATCTTT. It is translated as CACDAAFLINSDTRTPSLKLIF.

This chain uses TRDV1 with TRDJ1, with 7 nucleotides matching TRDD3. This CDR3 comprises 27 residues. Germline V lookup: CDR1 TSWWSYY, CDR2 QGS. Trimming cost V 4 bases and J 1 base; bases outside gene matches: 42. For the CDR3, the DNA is TGTGCTCTTGGGGGGGCCGGGAAGGGGTTGGTGAGTGGCCTGAGGAGTTGGGGGACTCCGCCCACCGATAAACTCATCTTT. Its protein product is CALGGAGKGLVSGLRSWGTPPTDKLIF.

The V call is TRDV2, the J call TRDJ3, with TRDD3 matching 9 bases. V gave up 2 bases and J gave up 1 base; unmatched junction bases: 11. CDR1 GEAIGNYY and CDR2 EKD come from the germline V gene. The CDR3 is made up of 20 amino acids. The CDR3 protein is CACDILGEGQASWDTRQMFF. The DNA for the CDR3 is TGTGCCTGTGACATACTGGGGGAAGGACAGGCTTCCTGGGACACCCGACAGATGTTTTTC.

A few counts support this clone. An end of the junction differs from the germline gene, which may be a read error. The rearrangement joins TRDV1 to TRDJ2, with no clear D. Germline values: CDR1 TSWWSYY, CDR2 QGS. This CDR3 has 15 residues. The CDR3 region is CALGEWWPGNTPLIF. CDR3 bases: TGTGCTCTTGGGGAATGGTGGCCAGGAAACACACCTCTTATCTTT.